This T cell receptor (beta chain) was captured in a study of OX40 agonist ivuxolimab in advanced cancers. Study background: The patients received agonistic anti-OX40 (CD134) antibody ivuxolimab. Anti-PD-1, anti-PD-L1 or anti-CTLA-4 therapy given earlier was allowed, and about 38% had some.

Study-wide points: Low levels of normalized T-cell clonal expansion also appeared in some nonresponders.

CDR1 is SGHAT, CDR2 FQNNGV, per germline. The CDR3 covers 15 residues. V lost 4 bases and J lost 4, with 17 bases in between. Points on this clone: Its target is not known.

The protocol was immunoSEQ multiplex PCR, while the TCRdb copy is restricted to in-frame clones and leaves out a portion. Here the sample spans 40,000 to 60,000 clones, approximately 95% being singletons. The receptor was isolated from an adult with an advanced solid tumor such as melanoma, head and neck, liver or kidney cancer. The specimen was CD4+ or CD8+ T cells sorted from blood, collected in a trial of the OX40 agonist ivuxolimab. This chain connects TRBV11-2 to TRBJ2-7; the D gene is possibly TRBD2 (7 bases). CDR3 region: CASSSTSGGQYEQYF. The DNA for the CDR3 is TGTGCCAGCAGCTCCACCTCGGGGGGCCAATACGAGCAGTACTTC.